One T cell receptor (beta chain) is described in this entry. Its antigen is currently unknown. CD4+ cells were split into CD45RA+ naive and CD45RA-negative memory subsets. The sample belongs to a study of shared clonotypes between healthy human individuals. The study, taken as a whole, reports: Few donors restricted represented genetic and exposure-history diversity. Among donors, sharing of clonotypes was expected to be affected by sequencing depth.

Germline CDR1 and CDR2: KGHSH and LQKENI. The V segment lost 3 bases and the J segment 6 bases; nucleotides outside the gene matches: 7. The length of the CDR3 is 16 residues. TCRdb keeps only in-frame clones here, not all; method: immunoSEQ multiplex PCR. The repertoire holds 1.5 million to 1.9 million clones, with 95% to 99% as singletons. The gene calls are TRBV18 and TRBJ2-3, with 12 positions matching TRBD2. The TCR sequence derives from a man aged 30 to 45 in good health. The material sequenced was naive CD4+ T cells sorted from blood. This sample's subset: CD45RA+ positively selected. Written as DNA, the CDR3 is TGTGCCAGCTCACCCACACTAGCGGGAGGAGTGGATACGCAGTATTTT. This encodes CASSPTLAGGVDTQYF.